This TCR beta chain emerged from a study of blood T cell repertoires in COVID-19. The method was immunoSEQ multiplex PCR; TCRdb's version includes in-frame clones alone and lacks a portion of them. The table shows 220,000 or so clones, with approximately 92% occurring only once. Participants' reported clinical history set cohort assignment. The trim removed 0 bases at V and 7 bases at J, leaving 12 bases unmatched. This CDR3 comprises 18 residues. This rearrangement joins TRBV23-1 to TRBJ1-5, with 10 bases lining up with TRBD1. TRBV23-1 is given ORF status, its function remaining uncertain. The sequence derives from a woman younger than 35 in a cohort exposed to, infected with or recovered from COVID-19 (not recorded which). The sample consisted of PBMCs or T cells enriched from blood (not recorded which). Here the CDR3 reads CASSQSSKDRGQDQPQHF. The CDR3 nucleotides are TGCGCCAGCAGTCAATCATCTAAAGACAGGGGGCAGGACCAGCCCCAGCATTTT.